This T cell receptor (beta chain) originates from a study of blood T cells in healthy people across ages. Study-wide points: Unknown donor CMV status possibly confounded expanded clonotype changes.

It was with a sample-barcoded 5' primer and a J-beta primer mix that a second PCR of about 7 to 12 cycles was run. Through a template-switch adaptor with 12 random nucleotides, each cDNA molecule received a tag. Each CDR3 protein gets one entry after TCRdb re-called the 5' RACE reads with MiXCR. Of 1.5 million or so distinct CDR3 sequences detected, 40% to 50% appear once; the ten largest clones hold 7.9%. The count of this clonotype is one. Its target is unknown. A much more abundant neighbour one base away suggests this may be a read error. CDR3 length: 15 amino acids. Per germline, CDR1 SGHRS and CDR2 YFSETQ. Every donor provided around 9.5 milliliters of peripheral blood. The study isolated at least 6.5 million PBMCs from each sample.

Sequencing was carried out using blood. This chain uses TRBV5-1 with TRBJ2-3; 7 bases align to TRBD2. This TCR came from a woman aged 18-30 years in good health. CDR3 protein: CASSWGDYRTDPQYF. The CDR3 DNA is TGCGCCAGCAGCTGGGGGGACTACCGCACAGATCCGCAGTATTTT.